Shown below are 5 T cell receptor beta chains from a single sample sequenced in a study of T cell repertoires in cytomegalovirus infection. TCRdb reprocessed the reads via MiXCR and lists one record per CDR3 protein. The table shows 300,000 to 400,000 distinct CDR3 sequences, with just under 30% occurring only once. For these TCRs, the target antigens are not known. The sample here was cultured PBMCs, taken from culture after CMV antigen stimulation. These receptors all come from a human donor in good health (CMV status not recorded). Some clones in this sample may be carry-over from other donors' samples.

The CDR3 sequence is CASSQETGFMGYTF. The DNA of the CDR3 is TGTGCCAGCAGCCAAGAAACAGGGTTCATGGGCTACACCTTC. The chain employs TRBV4-2 and TRBJ1-2, with TRBD1 as a possible D gene (6 bases). Germline values: CDR1 LGHNA, CDR2 YNFKEQ. The V end lost 0 bases, the J end lost 8 bases, and 13 bases lay between the germline ends. There are 14 residues in the CDR3.

Note on this clonotype: At one of its ends the junction is not consistent with the germline gene, which may arise from a read error. The gene calls are TRBV11-2 and TRBJ2-1; TRBD2 agrees at 10 bases. The CDR3 covers 16 residues. The V gene's germline CDR1 is SGHAT and CDR2 FQNNGV. The CDR3 is CTSKSLAGRQYNEQFF. CDR3 coding DNA: TGTACCAGCAAATCACTAGCGGGGAGGCAATACAATGAGCAGTTCTTC.

The gene calls are TRBV3-1 and TRBJ2-1; 11 nucleotides agree with TRBD2. Germline V lookup: CDR1 LGHDT, CDR2 YNNKEL (reference sequence). The CDR3 totals 17 residues. Trimming took 1 base from V and 4 from J; bases not matched to a gene: 6. CDR3 residues: CASSQGLAGGLYNEQFF. DNA for the CDR3: TGTGCCAGCAGCCAAGGGTTAGCGGGAGGGCTTTACAATGAGCAGTTCTTC.

The chain employs TRBV27 and TRBJ2-3; TRBD1 aligns across 8 bases. With V trimmed by 8 bases and J by 1 base, 2 bases remained unmatched. The CDR3 has 13 amino acids. CDR1 is MNHEY and CDR2 is SMNVEV in the germline V gene (reference sequence). Here the CDR3 reads CASGTGRTDTQYF. The CDR3 DNA sequence: TGTGCCAGCGGGACAGGACGCACAGATACGCAGTATTTT.

This clonotype was found once. The chain combines TRBV27 with TRBJ2-1; D gene uncertain. This CDR3 is 14 amino acids long. Trimming took off 3 bases at V and 9 bases at J, with 15 bases between the two ends. CDR1 is MNHEY and CDR2 is SMNVEV in the germline V gene (reference sequence). Written as DNA, the CDR3 is TGTGCCAGCAGTTTCCCCGGCCACGCAGGTGAGCAGTTCTTC. This sequence encodes CASSFPGHAGEQFF.